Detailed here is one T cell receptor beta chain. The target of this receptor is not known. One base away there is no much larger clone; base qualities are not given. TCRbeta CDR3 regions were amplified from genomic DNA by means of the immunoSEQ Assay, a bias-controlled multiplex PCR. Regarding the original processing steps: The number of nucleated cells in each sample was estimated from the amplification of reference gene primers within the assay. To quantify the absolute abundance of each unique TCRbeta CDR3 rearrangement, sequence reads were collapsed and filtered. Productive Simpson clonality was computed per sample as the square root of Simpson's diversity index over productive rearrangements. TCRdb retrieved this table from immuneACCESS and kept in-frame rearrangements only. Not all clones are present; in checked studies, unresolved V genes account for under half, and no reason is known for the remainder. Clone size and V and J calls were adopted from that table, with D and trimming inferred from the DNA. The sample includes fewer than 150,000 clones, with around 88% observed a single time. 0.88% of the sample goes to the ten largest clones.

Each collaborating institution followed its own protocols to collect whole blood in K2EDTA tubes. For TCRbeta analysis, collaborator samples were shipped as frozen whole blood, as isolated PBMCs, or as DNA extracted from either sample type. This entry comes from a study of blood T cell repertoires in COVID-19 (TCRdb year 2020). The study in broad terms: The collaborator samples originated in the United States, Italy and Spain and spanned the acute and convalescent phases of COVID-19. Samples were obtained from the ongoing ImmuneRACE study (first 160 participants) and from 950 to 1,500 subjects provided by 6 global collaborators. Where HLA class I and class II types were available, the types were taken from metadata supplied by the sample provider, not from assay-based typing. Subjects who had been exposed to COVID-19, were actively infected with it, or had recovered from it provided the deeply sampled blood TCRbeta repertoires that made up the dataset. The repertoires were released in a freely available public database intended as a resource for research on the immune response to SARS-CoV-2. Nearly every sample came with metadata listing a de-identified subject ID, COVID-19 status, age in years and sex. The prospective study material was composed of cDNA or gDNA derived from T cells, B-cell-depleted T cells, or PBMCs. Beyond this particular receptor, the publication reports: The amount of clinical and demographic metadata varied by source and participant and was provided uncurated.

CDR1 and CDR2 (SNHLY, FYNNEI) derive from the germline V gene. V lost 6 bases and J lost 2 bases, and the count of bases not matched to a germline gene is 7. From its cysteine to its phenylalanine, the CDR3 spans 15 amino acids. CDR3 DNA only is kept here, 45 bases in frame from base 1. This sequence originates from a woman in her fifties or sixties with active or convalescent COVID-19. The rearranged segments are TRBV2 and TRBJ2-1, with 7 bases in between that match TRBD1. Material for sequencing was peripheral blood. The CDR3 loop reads CASSDYGTAYNEQFF. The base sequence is TGTGCCAGCAGCGATTATGGGACAGCCTACAATGAGCAGTTCTTC.